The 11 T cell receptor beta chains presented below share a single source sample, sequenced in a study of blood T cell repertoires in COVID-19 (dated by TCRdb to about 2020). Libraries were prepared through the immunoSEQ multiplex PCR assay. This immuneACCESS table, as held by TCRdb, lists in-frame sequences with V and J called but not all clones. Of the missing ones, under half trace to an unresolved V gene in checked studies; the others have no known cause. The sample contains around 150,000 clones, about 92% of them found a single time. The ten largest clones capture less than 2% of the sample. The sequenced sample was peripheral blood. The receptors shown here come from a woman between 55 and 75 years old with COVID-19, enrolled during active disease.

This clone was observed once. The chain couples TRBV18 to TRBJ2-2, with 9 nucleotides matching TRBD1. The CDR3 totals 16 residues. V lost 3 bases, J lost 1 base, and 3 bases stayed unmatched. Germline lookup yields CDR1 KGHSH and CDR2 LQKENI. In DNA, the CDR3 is TGTGCCAGCTCACCTCGGACAGGGGAGAACACCGGGGAGCTGTTTTTT. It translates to CASSPRTGENTGELFF.

The CDR3 here is CSASTGETQYF. The CDR3 region has the DNA TGCAGTGCTTCGACAGGAGAGACCCAGTACTTC. This chain links TRBV20-1 with TRBJ2-5; TRBD1 is a possible D gene (6 bases). Germline V gene data show CDR1 as DFQATT and CDR2 as SNEGSKA (reference sequence). Trimming took off 5 bases at V and 4 bases at J, with 8 bases between the two ends. The CDR3 sequence is 11 residues long.

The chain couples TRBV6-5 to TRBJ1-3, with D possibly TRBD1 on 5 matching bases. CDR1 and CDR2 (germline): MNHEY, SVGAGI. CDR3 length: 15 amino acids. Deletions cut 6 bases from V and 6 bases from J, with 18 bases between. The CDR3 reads CASSHTGERENTIYF. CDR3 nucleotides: TGTGCCAGCAGCCACACAGGTGAAAGGGAAAACACCATATATTTT.

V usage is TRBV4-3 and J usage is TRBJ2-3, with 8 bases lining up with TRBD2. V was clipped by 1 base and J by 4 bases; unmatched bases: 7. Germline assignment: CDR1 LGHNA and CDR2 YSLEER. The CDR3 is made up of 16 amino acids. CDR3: CASSQAGTGGADTQYF. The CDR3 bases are TGCGCCAGCAGCCAAGCCGGGACCGGGGGGGCAGATACGCAGTATTTT.

The chain's CDR3 is CASSLVGEIHEKLFF. The CDR3 bases are TGTGCCAGCAGCTTAGTTGGGGAGATACATGAAAAACTGTTTTTT. V usage is TRBV7-2 and J usage is TRBJ1-4; D is uncertain. This CDR3 has 15 residues. V was clipped by 1 base and J by 6 bases, with 12 bases between them. The germline V gene encodes CDR1 SGHTA and CDR2 FQGNSA.

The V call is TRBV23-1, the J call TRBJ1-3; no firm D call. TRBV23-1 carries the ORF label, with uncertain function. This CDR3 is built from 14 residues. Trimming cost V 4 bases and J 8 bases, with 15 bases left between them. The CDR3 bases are TGCGCCAGCAGTCTGGAGAAAGGGAGGGACACCATATATTTT. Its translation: CASSLEKGRDTIYF.

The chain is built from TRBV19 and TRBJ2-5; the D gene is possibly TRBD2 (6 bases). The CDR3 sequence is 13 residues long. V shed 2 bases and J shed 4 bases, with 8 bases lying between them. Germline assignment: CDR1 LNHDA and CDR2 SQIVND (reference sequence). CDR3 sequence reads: CASSILARETQYF. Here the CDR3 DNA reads TGTGCCAGTAGTATACTAGCGAGAGAGACCCAGTACTTC.

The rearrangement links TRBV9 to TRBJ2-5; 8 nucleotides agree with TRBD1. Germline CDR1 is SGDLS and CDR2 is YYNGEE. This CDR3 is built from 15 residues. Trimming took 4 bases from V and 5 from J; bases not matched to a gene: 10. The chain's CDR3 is CASSPSAGGEETQYF. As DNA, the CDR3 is TGTGCCAGCAGCCCCTCCGCAGGGGGCGAGGAGACCCAGTACTTC.

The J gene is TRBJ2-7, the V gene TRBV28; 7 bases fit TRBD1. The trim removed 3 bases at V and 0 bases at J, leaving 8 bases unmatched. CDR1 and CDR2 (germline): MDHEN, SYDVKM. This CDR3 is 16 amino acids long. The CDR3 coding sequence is TGTGCCAGCAGTTTCTTCTTGGGACAGCTCTCCTACGAGCAGTACTTC. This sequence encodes CASSFFLGQLSYEQYF.

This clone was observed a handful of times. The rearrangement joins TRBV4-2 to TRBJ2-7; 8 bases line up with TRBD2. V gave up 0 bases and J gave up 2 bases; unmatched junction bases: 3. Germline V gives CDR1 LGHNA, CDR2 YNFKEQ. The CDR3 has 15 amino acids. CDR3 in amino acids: CASSQDYGGAYEQYF. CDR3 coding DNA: TGTGCCAGCAGCCAAGATTACGGGGGGGCCTACGAGCAGTACTTC.

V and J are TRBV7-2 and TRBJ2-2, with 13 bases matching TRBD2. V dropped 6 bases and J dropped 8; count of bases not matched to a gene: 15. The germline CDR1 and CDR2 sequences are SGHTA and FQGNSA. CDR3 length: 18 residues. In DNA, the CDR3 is TGTGCCAGCAGTTACTCTTATGGACTAGCGGGGGCAAGAGGGGAGCTGTTTTTT. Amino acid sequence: CASSYSYGLAGARGELFF.